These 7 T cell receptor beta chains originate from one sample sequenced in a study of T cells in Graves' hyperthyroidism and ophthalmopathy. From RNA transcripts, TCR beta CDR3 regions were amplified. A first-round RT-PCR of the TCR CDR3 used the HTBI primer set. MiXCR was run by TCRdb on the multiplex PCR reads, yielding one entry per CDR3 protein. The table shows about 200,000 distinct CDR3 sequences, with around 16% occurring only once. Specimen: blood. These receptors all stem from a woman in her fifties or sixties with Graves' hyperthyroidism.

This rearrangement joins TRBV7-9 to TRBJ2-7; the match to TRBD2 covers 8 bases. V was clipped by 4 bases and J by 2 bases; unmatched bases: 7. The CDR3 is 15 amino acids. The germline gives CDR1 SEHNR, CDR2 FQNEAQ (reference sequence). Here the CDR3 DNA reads TGTGCCAGCAGCTGGAGCGGGAGACATCCCTACGAGCAGTACTTC. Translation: CASSWSGRHPYEQYF.

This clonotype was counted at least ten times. CDR3 sequence: CASSLWDRSYEQYF. DNA of the CDR3: TGCGCCAGCAGCCTTTGGGACAGATCCTACGAGCAGTACTTC. V gene TRBV4-1 combines with J gene TRBJ2-7; 7 bases are a match to TRBD1. Germline CDR1 reads MGHRA; CDR2 reads YSYEKL. The CDR3 spans 14 residues. Trimming removed 4 bases from V and 1 base from J; junction bases left unmatched: 4.

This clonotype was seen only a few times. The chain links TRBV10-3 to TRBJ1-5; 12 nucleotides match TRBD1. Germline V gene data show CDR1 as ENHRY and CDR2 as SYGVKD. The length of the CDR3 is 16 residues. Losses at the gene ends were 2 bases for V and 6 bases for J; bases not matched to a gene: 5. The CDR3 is CAISEEGTGGGQPQHF. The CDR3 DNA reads TGTGCCATCAGTGAGGAAGGGACAGGGGGCGGTCAGCCCCAGCATTTT.

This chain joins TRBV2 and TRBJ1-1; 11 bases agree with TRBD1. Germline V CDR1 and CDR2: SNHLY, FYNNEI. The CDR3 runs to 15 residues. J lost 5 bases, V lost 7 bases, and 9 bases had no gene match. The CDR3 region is CASKWTGGSWTEAFF. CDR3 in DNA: TGTGCCAGCAAGTGGACAGGGGGCTCGTGGACTGAAGCTTTCTTT.

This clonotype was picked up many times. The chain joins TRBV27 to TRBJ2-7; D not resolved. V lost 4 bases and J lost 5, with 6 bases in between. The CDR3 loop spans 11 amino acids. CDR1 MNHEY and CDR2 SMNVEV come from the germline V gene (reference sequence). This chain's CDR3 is CASSSSHEQYF. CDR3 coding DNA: TGTGCCAGCAGTTCTTCCCACGAGCAGTACTTC.

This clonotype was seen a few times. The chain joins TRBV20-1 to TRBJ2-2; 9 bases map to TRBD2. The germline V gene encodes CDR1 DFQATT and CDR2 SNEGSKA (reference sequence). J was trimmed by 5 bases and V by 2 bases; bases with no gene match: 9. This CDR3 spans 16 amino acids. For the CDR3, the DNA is TGCAGTGCTAGAAAGAATAGCGGGAGTGGGACCGGGGAGCTGTTTTTT. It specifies CSARKNSGSGTGELFF.

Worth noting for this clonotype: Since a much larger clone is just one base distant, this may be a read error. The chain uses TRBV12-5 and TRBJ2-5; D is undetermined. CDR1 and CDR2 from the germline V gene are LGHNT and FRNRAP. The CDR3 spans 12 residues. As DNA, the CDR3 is TGTGATAGTGGTTTGGTAACACAGACCCAGTACTTC. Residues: CDSGLVTQTQYF. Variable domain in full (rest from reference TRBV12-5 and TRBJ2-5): DARVTQTPRHKVTEMGQEVTMRCQPILGHNTVFWYRQTMMQGLELLAYFRNRAPLDDSGMPKDRFSAEMPDATLATLKIQPSEPRDSAVYFCDSGLVTQTQYFGPGTRLLVL.